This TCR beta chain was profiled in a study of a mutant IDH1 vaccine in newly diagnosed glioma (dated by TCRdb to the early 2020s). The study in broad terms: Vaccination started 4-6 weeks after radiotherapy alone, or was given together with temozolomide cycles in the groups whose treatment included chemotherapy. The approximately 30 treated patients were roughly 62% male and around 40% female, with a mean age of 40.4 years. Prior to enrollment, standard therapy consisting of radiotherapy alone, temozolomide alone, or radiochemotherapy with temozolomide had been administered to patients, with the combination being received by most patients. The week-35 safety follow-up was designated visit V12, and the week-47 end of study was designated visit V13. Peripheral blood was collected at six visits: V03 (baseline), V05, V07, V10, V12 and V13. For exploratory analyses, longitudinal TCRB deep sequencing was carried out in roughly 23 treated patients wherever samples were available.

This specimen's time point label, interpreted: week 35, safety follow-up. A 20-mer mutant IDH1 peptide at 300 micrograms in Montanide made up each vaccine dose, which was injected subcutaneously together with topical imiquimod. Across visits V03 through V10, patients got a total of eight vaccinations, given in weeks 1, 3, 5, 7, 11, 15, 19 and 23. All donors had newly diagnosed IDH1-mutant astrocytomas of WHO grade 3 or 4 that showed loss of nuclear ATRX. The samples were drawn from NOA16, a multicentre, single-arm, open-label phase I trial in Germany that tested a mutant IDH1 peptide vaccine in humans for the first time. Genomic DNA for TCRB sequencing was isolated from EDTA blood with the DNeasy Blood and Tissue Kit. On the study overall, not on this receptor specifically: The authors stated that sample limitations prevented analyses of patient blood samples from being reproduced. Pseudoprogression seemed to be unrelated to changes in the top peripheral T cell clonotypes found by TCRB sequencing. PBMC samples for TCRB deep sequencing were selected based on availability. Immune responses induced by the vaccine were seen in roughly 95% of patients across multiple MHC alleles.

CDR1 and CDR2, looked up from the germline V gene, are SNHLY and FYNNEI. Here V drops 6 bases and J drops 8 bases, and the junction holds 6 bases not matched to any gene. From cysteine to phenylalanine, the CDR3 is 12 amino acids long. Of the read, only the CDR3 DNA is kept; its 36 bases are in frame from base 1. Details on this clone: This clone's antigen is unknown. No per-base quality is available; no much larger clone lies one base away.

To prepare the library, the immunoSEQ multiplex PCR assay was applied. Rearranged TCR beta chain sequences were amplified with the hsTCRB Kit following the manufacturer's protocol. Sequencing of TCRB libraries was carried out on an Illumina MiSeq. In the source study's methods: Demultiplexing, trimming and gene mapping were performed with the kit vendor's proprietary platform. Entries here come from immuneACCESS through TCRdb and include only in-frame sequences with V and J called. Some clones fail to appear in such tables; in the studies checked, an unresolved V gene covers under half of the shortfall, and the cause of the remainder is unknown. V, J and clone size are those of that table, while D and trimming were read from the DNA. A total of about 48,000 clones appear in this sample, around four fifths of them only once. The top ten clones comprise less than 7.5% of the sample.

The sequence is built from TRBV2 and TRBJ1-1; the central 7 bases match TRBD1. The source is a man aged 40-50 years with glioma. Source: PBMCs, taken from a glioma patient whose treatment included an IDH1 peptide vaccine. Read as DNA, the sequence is TGTGCCAGCAGCTTCGGCAGGGGGGAAGCTTTCTTT. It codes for CASSFGRGEAFF.